The rows below give T cell receptor beta chains drawn from one sample of a study of blood T cell repertoires in COVID-19. This table comes from immunoSEQ multiplex PCR, and its TCRdb copy is limited to in-frame clones, with some not included. This table holds roughly 330,000 clones, around 92% found once. Sequencing was done on a sample of peripheral blood. The receptor set was obtained from a man aged 18 to 29 who had recovered from COVID-19. Each CDR3 is given with its conserved first and last residue. A D gene is named only where the DNA matches it firmly. Clone sizes are given selectively: once, few, many, or a class where the clone is expanded.

V	J	size	D	DNA	CDR3
TRBV18	TRBJ2-7	-	-	TGTGCCAGCTCACTACAGGGCCACGAGCAGTACTTC	CASSLQGHEQYF
TRBV14	TRBJ1-4	-	-	TGTGCCAGCAGCCAAGAGATACAGGGATATAATGAAAAACTGTTTTTT	CASSQEIQGYNEKLFF
TRBV5-1	TRBJ1-4	-	TRBD1	TGCGCCAGCAGCCTCCAGGGGGCCAATGATGAAAAACTGTTTTTT	CASSLQGANDEKLFF
TRBV27	TRBJ1-2	-	-	TGTGCCAGCAGTTTATCGGGGGGGCGTCATGGCTACACCTTC	CASSLSGGRHGYTF
TRBV27	TRBJ2-1	-	-	TGTGCCAGCAGCACTAGCTTGTGGGATGAGCAGTTCTTC	CASSTSLWDEQFF
TRBV6-1	TRBJ1-6	few	-	TGTGCCAGCAGTGAAACCCGACTCTACTCGGCCCTCCACTTT	CASSETRLYSALHF
TRBV7-2	TRBJ2-2	once	-	TGTGCCAGCAGCTTAGCCGGTCTCAACACCGGGGAGCTGTTTTTT	CASSLAGLNTGELFF
TRBV6-2/TRBV6-3	TRBJ2-1	-	TRBD2	TGTGCCAGCAGTATTAGCGGGCACTACAATGAGCAGTTCTTC	CASSISGHYNEQFF
TRBV7-9	TRBJ2-3	-	TRBD1	TGTGCCAGCAGCGGGTGGACAGGGACCACAGATACGCAGTATTTT	CASSGWTGTTDTQYF
TRBV5-8	TRBJ2-7	-	TRBD1	TGTGCCAGCAGCTTCGGCCCCAGGGGGCCCTTTTACTTC	CASSFGPRGPFYF
TRBV5-4	TRBJ2-7	once	-	TGTGCCAGCAGCCCGCAGGGTCGCGAGCAGTACTTC	CASSPQGREQYF
TRBV7-9	TRBJ2-5	-	-	TGTGCCAGCAGCTTAGGTCCGTTGGGGCACGAGACCCAGTACTTC	CASSLGPLGHETQYF
TRBV11-2	TRBJ2-3	-	-	TGTGCCAGCAGCCCCCAACAGACATTACCATCAGATACGCAGTATTTT	CASSPQQTLPSDTQYF
TRBV27	TRBJ2-1	-	TRBD2	TGTGCCAGCAGTTTGGACGGGAGGGCCTGGGGTGAGCAGTTCTTC	CASSLDGRAWGEQFF
TRBV19	TRBJ1-4	-	TRBD1	TGTGCCAGTACCGAGACAGGGGCAGCTAATGAAAAACTGTTTTTT	CASTETGAANEKLFF
TRBV11-1	TRBJ2-7	few	TRBD1	TGTGCCAGCAGTCCCGGGACAGGGGGTTACGAGCAGTACTTC	CASSPGTGGYEQYF
TRBV5-1	TRBJ2-5	-	TRBD2	TGCGCCAGCAGCCAGGGACTAGCGGGGGGGCCACGAGAGACCCAGTACTTC	CASSQGLAGGPRETQYF
TRBV7-9	TRBJ2-7	-	TRBD2	TGTGCCAGCAGCTCCGCCAGGACTAGCGACTTCTACGAGCAGTACTTC	CASSSARTSDFYEQYF
TRBV5-1	TRBJ1-1	once	-	TGCGCCAGCAGCTTGGGCGGGAGCACTGAAGCTTTCTTT	CASSLGGSTEAFF
TRBV7-9	TRBJ1-3	-	-	TGTGCCAGCTGGGGGAGGGCTCCCCTTTCAACCATATATTTT	CASWGRAPLSTIYF